Listed here is a single TCR beta chain. This clonotype was detected many times. Its antigen remains undetermined. Base quality data are lacking; no much larger clone is found one base away. V was cut back by 4 bases and J by 7 bases, leaving a gap of 19 bases between them. Reading the germline V gene gives CDR1 MNHEY and CDR2 SVGEGT. Its CDR3 holds 15 amino acids, cysteine through phenylalanine. The retained sequence is limited to the CDR3, 45 bases, with the frame set at the first base. This record comes from a study of breast tumors, draining lymph nodes, adjacent tissues (dated by TCRdb to about 2016). About the investigation overall: TCR beta repertoires were compared across tumor, adjacent nontumor tissue and axillary lymph nodes obtained from breast cancer patients. In human breast cancer, the study set out to assess how tumor, surrounding tissue and draining lymph node repertoires relate to one another and whether T cells might be exchanged between them. What the work shows at the level of the full study, not this receptor alone: The conclusion that tumor T cells originate in lymph nodes was presented as consistent with a hypothesis rather than as directly demonstrated. Tumor T-cell repertoires showed less diversity than lymph node repertoires and more diversity than nontumor tissue repertoires, and tumor T-cell repertoires showed preferential V and J gene usage. A scenario in which most tumor T cells derive from the lymph node and then expand within tumor tissue was judged to be consistent with the data. Tumor and nontumor tissue repertoires were significantly more similar in luminal-like than in basal-like breast cancer.

The run used an Illumina HiSeq 2000. TCR beta chain libraries were generated by multiplex PCR amplification. High-throughput sequencing was used to analyze the amplified TCR beta chain products. Starting from the raw public reads, TCRdb applied fastp trimming at Q25, assembled clones with MiXCR and retained in-frame beta chains. Entries are consolidated by CDR3 protein sequence, retaining the most common genes and DNA. A total of more than 50,000 distinct CDR3 sequences appear in this sample, over 40% of them only once. Roughly 8.1% of the sample goes to the ten largest clones. The sequenced sample was breast tumor tissue. The chain is assembled from TRBV6-2 or TRBV6-3 and TRBJ1-2, with no reliable assignment of the D segment. This TCR came from a female donor with breast cancer. Some clones in this sample may be carry-over from other donors' samples. Here the CDR3 is given as CASSSSGSPGFGYTF. The nucleotide sequence reads TGTGCCAGCAGTTCCTCCGGGTCGCCGGGATTTGGCTACACCTTC.